The entry that follows covers one T cell receptor beta chain sequence. This CDR3 spans 16 amino acids. Germline loops: CDR1 SEHNR, CDR2 FQNEAQ (reference sequence). The germline V and J ends were trimmed by 5 bases and 4 bases, with 18 bases remaining between them. This sample was taken from a study of shared clonotypes between healthy human individuals. Authors' data handling: Filtering was not the same, since immunoSEQ gave junction-only sequences without quality scores. TCRdb's copy holds only in-frame clones and misses some; the assay was immunoSEQ multiplex PCR. That table furnishes V, J and clone size, whereas the DNA furnished D and trimming. The sample holds over a million clones; around 78% are singletons and the top ten take 0.5% to 0.65%.

The TCR originated in a man younger than 30 in good health. Some clones in this sample may be carry-over from other donors' samples. This chain joins TRBV7-9 and TRBJ1-3; D is perhaps TRBD1 (5 bases). Sequencing was done on a sample of memory CD4+ T cells from PBMCs. Subset reported: CD45RA-negative fraction. The chain's CDR3 is CASSENWDRKGNTIYF. The DNA of the CDR3 is TGTGCCAGCAGCGAAAACTGGGACCGAAAAGGAAACACCATATATTTT.